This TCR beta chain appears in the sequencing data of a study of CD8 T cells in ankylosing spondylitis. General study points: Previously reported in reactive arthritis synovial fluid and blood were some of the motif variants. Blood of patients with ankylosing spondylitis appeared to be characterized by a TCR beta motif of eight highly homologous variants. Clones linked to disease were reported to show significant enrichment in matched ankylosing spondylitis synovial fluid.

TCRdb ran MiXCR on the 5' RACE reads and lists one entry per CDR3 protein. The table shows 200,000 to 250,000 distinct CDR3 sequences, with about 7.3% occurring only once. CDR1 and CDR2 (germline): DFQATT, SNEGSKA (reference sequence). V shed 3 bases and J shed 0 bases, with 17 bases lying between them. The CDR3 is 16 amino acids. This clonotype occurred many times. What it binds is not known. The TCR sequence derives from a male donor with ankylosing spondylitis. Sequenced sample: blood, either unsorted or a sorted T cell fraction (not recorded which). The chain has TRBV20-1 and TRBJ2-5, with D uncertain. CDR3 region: CSARGFRLDHQETQYF. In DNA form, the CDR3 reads TGCAGTGCTAGGGGATTCCGCCTAGATCACCAAGAGACCCAGTACTTC.